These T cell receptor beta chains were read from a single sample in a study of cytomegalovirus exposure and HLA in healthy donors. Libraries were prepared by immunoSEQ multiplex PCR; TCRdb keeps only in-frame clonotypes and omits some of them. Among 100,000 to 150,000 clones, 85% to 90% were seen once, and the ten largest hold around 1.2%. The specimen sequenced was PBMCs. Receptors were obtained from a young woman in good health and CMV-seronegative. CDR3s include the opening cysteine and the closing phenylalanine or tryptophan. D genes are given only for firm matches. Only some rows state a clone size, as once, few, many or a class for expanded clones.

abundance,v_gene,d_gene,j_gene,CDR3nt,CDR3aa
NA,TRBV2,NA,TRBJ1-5,TGTGCCAGCCAGCCCCCTACCGGGAGCAATCAGCCCCAGCATTTT,CASQPPTGSNQPQHF
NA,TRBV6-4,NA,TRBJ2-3,TGTGCCAGCAGTGTGAACGGGGCGTCGGAGGGTACGCAGTATTTT,CASSVNGASEGTQYF
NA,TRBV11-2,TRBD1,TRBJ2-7,TGTGCCAGCAGCCAGTCAGGACAGGGACGTCTCGTGCAGTACTTC,CASSQSGQGRLVQYF
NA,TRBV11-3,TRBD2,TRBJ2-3,TGTGCCAGCAGCTTAGTCCCTAGCGGGAGCACAGATACGCAGTATTTT,CASSLVPSGSTDTQYF
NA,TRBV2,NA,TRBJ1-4,TGTGCCAGCAGTGTGGGGCCGGATGAAAAACTGTTTTTT,CASSVGPDEKLFF
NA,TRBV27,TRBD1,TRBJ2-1,TGTGCCAGCAGTTATGGACAGGGAAAGTTCTTC,CASSYGQGKFF
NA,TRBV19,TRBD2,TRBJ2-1,TGTGCCACTAGACTAGCGGGAGGGACCTACAATGAGCAGTTCTTC,CATRLAGGTYNEQFF
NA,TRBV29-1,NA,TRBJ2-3,TGCAGCGTTGAAAGAGGGTTGCGCACAGATACGCAGTATTTT,CSVERGLRTDTQYF
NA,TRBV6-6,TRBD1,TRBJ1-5,TGTGCCAGCAGGAAGGACAGGGTGCCTAATCAGCCCCAGCATTTT,CASRKDRVPNQPQHF
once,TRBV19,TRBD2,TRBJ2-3,TGTGCCAGTAGTATGGGGCTAGCGGGAGATACGCAGTATTTT,CASSMGLAGDTQYF
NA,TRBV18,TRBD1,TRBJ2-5,TGTGCCAGCTCACCCGGACAGGGGAAAGAGACCCAGTACTTC,CASSPGQGKETQYF
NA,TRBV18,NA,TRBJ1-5,TGTGCCAGCTCACCGGGGGACACTAGCAATCAGCCCCAGCATTTT,CASSPGDTSNQPQHF
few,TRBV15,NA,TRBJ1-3,TGTGCCACCAGCAGAGAGGCTGGGCCTGGTGGAAACACCATATATTTT,CATSREAGPGGNTIYF
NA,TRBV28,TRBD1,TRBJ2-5,TGTGCCAGCAGTTCTGTCCAGACAGGGGGTGGCCAAGAGACCCAGTACTTC,CASSSVQTGGGQETQYF
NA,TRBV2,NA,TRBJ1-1,TGTGCCAGCTCGTCGGTTACTGAAGCTTTCTTT,CASSSVTEAFF
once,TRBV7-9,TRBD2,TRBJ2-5,TGTGCCAGCAGCTTAAGTAGCGGGGGTGGTATGGAGACCCAGTACTTC,CASSLSSGGGMETQYF
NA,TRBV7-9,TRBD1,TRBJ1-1,TGTGCCAGCAGCTCTACAAGGGACAGTGAAGCTTTCTTT,CASSSTRDSEAFF
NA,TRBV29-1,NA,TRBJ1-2,TGCAGCGTTGAAGTCTACAGGGAGAGCTATGGCTACACCTTC,CSVEVYRESYGYTF
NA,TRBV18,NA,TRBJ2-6,TGTGCCAGCTCACTGGACAGATCTGGGGCCAACGTCCTGACTTTC,CASSLDRSGANVLTF
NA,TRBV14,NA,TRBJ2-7,TGTGCCAGCAGCCAGATAGGGACTTTCTACGAGCAGTACTTC,CASSQIGTFYEQYF
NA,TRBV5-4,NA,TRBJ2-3,TGTGCCAGCAGCTTGGAAATAGCGATAAACACAGATACGCAGTATTTT,CASSLEIAINTDTQYF
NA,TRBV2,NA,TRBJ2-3,TGTGCCGGCAAGGGAGTTTCCACAGATACGCAGTATTTT,CAGKGVSTDTQYF
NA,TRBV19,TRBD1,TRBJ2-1,TGTGCCAGTAGCCGACCCGGACAGGTCTACAATGAGCAGTTCTTC,CASSRPGQVYNEQFF
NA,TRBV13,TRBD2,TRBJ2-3,TGTGCCAGCAGCTTAGTTAGCGGGGGGAACACAGATACGCAGTATTTT,CASSLVSGGNTDTQYF
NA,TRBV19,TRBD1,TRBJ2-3,TGTGCCAGTAATCAACAGGGGCTAACGCAGTATTTT,CASNQQGLTQYF
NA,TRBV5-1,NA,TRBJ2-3,TGCGCCAGCACTTTAGGGGGTCCCACAGATACGCAGTATTTT,CASTLGGPTDTQYF
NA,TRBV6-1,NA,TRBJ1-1,TGTGCCAGCAGACATTATAACGCGGACACTGAAGCTTTCTTT,CASRHYNADTEAFF
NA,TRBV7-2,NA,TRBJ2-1,TGTGCCAGCAGCTTCTCCCTGTCATCGGGTGAGCAGTTCTTC,CASSFSLSSGEQFF
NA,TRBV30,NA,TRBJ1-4,TGTGCCTGTGGGCTTGGGGAAAAACTGTTTTTT,CACGLGEKLFF
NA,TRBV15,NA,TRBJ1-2,TGTGCCACCAGCCCCCCATCCCAGACAAACCCCGTAGGCTACACCTTC,CATSPPSQTNPVGYTF
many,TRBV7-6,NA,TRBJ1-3,TGTGCCAGCAGCTTAGAAGGGGTCTCCTCTGGAAACACCATATATTTT,CASSLEGVSSGNTIYF
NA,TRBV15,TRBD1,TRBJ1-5,TGTGCCACCAGCGGCAAACAGGGGCAGCCCCAGCATTTT,CATSGKQGQPQHF
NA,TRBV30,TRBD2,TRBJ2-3,TGTGCCTGGAGTCCCGGGACTAGCGGCACAGATACGCAGTATTTT,CAWSPGTSGTDTQYF
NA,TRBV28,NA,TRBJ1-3,TGTGCCAGCAGTTTATTTGGGACAACAAGCTCTGGAAACACCATATATTTT,CASSLFGTTSSGNTIYF
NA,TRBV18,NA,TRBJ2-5,TGTGCCAGCTCAAATCCGGGGCAAGAGACCCAGTACTTC,CASSNPGQETQYF
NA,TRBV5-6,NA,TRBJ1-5,TGTGCCAGCAGCTTGTACAGTAGCAATCAGCCCCAGCATTTT,CASSLYSSNQPQHF
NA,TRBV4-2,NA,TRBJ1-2,TGTGCCAGCAGCCAATTGGAGCGGATGAGTGGCTACACCTTC,CASSQLERMSGYTF
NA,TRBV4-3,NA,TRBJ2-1,TGCGCCAGCAGCCAAGATTTAACCACAGGGAATGAGCAGTTCTTC,CASSQDLTTGNEQFF
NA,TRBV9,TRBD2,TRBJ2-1,TGTGCCAGCAGCGTAGGGGGAGGGCTAGCGGGCGATAATGAGCAGTTCTTC,CASSVGGGLAGDNEQFF